The next 3 T cell receptor beta chains were all read from a single sample in a study of cytomegalovirus exposure and HLA in healthy donors. The PCR contained 60 Vbeta and 13 Jbeta primers. This table comes from immunoSEQ multiplex PCR, and its TCRdb copy is limited to in-frame clones, with some not included. This table has under 150,000 clones, around 80% appearing once. The sample was PBMCs. These receptors were collected from a boy younger than 10 in good health and CMV-seronegative.

A word on this clone: No conserved phenylalanine or tryptophan ends this CDR3, so it is likely a read error. This CDR3 reads CASSFPEGGNYGYTS. The CDR3 DNA sequence: TGTGCCAGCAGTTTTCCGGAGGGGGGGAACTATGGCTACACCTCC. The V and J genes are TRBV28 and TRBJ1-2, with D tentatively TRBD1 (6 bases). The germline V gene encodes CDR1 MDHEN and CDR2 SYDVKM. The V end lost 3 bases, the J end lost 2 bases, and 13 bases lay between the germline ends. The CDR3 loop spans 15 amino acids.

The V and J genes are TRBV9 and TRBJ2-5, with a possible D match to TRBD2 (6 bases). The CDR3 contains 13 residues. The V gene's germline CDR1 is SGDLS and CDR2 YYNGEE. The V end was cut by 4 bases, the J end by 2 bases, with 9 bases between. The DNA for the CDR3 is TGTGCCAGCAGCTTACGGGGGCAAGAGACCCAGTACTTC. It yields the protein CASSLRGQETQYF. Supplemented by reference TRBV9 and TRBJ2-5, the full variable domain reads DSGVTQTPKHLITATGQRVTLRCSPRSGDLSVYWYQQSLDQGLQFLIQYYNGEERAKGNILERFSAQQFPDLHSELNLSSLELGDSALYFCASSLRGQETQYFGPGTRLLVL.

The chain links TRBV7-6 to TRBJ2-2; TRBD1 matches at 7 bases. The trim removed 10 bases at V and 4 bases at J, leaving 6 bases unmatched. The CDR3 consists of 13 residues. Germline V gene sequence: CDR1 SGHVS, CDR2 FNYEAQ. The CDR3 DNA reads as TGTGCCACCCTAGGGGGCGGCACCGGGGAGCTGTTTTTT. Translated, it gives CATLGGGTGELFF. Filled out from reference TRBV7-6 and TRBJ2-2, the complete variable domain reads GAGVSQSPRYKVTKRGQDVALRCDPISGHVSLYWYRQALGQGPEFLTYFNYEAQQDKSGLPNDRFSAERPEGSISTLTIQRTEQRDSAMYRCATLGGGTGELFFGEGSRLTVL.